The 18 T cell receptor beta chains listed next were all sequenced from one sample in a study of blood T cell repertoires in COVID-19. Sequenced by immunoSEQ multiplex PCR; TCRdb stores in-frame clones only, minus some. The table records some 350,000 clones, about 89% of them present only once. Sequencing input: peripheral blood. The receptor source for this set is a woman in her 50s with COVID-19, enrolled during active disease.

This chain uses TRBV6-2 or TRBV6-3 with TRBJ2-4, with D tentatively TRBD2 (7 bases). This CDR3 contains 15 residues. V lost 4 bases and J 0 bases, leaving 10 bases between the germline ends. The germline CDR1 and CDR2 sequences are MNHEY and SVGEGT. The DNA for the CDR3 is TGTGCCAGCAGTTGGGGGGGCGTAGCCAAAAACATTCAGTACTTC. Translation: CASSWGGVAKNIQYF.

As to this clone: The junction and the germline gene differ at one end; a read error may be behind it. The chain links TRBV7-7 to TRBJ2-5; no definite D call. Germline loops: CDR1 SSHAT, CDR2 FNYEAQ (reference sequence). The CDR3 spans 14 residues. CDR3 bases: TGTGCTAGCAGCCCCCGAGAGCCCCAAGAGACCCAGTACTTC. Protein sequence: CASSPREPQETQYF.

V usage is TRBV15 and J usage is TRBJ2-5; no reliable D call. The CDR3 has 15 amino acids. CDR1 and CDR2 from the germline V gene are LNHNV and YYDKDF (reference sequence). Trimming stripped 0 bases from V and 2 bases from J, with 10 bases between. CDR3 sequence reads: CATSRDLSWQETQYF. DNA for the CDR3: TGTGCCACCAGCAGAGATCTATCTTGGCAAGAGACCCAGTACTTC.

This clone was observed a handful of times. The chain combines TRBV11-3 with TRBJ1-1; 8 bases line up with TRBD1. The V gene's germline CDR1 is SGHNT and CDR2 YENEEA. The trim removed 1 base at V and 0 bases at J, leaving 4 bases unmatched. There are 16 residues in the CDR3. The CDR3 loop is CASSLVGTGMNTEAFF. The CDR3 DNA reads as TGTGCCAGCAGCTTAGTTGGGACAGGAATGAACACTGAAGCTTTCTTT.

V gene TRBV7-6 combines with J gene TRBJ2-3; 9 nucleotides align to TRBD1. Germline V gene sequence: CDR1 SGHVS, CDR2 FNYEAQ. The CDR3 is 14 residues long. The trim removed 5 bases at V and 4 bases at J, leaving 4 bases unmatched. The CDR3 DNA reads TGTGCCAGCAGCCAGGGACAGGGAGCAGATACGCAGTATTTT. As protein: CASSQGQGADTQYF.

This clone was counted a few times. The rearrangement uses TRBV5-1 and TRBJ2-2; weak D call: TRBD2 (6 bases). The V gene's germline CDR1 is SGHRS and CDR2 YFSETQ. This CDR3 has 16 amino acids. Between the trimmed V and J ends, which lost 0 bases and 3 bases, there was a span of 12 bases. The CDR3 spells CASSLAGGSDTGELFF. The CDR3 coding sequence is TGCGCCAGCAGCTTGGCCGGGGGTAGCGACACCGGGGAGCTGTTTTTT.

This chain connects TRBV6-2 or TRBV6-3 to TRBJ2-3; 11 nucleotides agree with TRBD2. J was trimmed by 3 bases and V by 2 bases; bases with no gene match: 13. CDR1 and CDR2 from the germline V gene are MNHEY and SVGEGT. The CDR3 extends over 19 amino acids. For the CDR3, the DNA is TGTGCCAGCAGTTACGAGGGGACTAGCGGCTACAAGGAAACAGATACGCAGTATTTT. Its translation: CASSYEGTSGYKETDTQYF.

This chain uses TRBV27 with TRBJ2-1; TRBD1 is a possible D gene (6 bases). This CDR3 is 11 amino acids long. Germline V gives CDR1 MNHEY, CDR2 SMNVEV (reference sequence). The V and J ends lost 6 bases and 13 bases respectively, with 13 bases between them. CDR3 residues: CASRDRVYQFF. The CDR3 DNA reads TGTGCCAGCAGGGACAGAGTTTATCAGTTCTTC.

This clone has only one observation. The CDR3 is CASSSPGQWIYEQYF. CDR3 coding DNA: TGTGCCAGCAGCTCCCCGGGACAGTGGATTTACGAGCAGTACTTC. The genes are TRBV11-2 and TRBJ2-7; the match to TRBD1 covers 7 bases. This CDR3 is built from 15 residues. V trimming: 4 bases; J trimming: 4 bases; junction bases outside the gene matches: 10. Germline values: CDR1 SGHAT, CDR2 FQNNGV.

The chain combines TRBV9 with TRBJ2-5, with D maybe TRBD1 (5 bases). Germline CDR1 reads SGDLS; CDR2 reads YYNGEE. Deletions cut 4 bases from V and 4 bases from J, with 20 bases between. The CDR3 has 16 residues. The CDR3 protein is CASSQLPDTRRETQYF. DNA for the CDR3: TGTGCCAGCAGCCAACTACCGGACACCAGGAGAGAGACCCAGTACTTC. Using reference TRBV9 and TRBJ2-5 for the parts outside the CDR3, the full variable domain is DSGVTQTPKHLITATGQRVTLRCSPRSGDLSVYWYQQSLDQGLQFLIQYYNGEERAKGNILERFSAQQFPDLHSELNLSSLELGDSALYFCASSQLPDTRRETQYFGPGTRLLVL.

CDR3 in amino acids: CASRLGTGKGSTEAFF. The DNA for the CDR3 is TGTGCCAGCAGGTTAGGGACAGGGAAGGGGAGCACTGAAGCTTTCTTT. V and J are TRBV27 and TRBJ1-1; TRBD1 matches 9 bases. The CDR3 length is 16 residues. V lost 6 bases and J lost 4; bases outside the gene matches: 12. Germline CDR1 reads MNHEY; CDR2 reads SMNVEV (reference sequence).

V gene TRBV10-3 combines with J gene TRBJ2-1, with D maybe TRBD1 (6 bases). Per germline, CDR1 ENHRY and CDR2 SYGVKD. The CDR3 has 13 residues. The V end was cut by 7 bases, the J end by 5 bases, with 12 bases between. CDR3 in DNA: TGTGCCATCACGGGGTACAGGGACAATGAGCAGTTCTTC. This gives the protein CAITGYRDNEQFF.

CDR3 in DNA: TGCGCCAGCAGTGAGCTGGGACTACCCTACGAGCAGTACTTC. Protein: CASSELGLPYEQYF. The chain joins TRBV10-1 to TRBJ2-7, with 7 bases aligning to TRBD2. There are 14 residues in the CDR3. V shed 2 bases and J 2 bases; nucleotides not matched to a gene: 3. From germline, CDR1 is WNHNN and CDR2 SYGVQD (reference sequence).

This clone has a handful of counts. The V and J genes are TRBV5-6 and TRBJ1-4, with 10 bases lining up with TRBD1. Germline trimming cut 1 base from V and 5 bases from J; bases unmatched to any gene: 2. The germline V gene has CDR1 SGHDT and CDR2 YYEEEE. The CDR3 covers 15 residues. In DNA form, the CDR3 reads TGTGCCAGCAGCTTGAAGGGACAGGGGAATGAAAAACTGTTTTTT. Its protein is CASSLKGQGNEKLFF.

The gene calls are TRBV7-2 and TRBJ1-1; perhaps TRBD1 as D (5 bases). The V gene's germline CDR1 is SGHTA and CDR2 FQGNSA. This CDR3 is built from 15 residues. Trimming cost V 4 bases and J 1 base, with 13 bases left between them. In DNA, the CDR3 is TGTGCCAGCAGCTCTTGGGGCAGGTGGAACACTGAAGCTTTCTTT. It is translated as CASSSWGRWNTEAFF. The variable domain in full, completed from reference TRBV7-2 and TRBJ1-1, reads GAGVSQSPSNKVTEKGKDVELRCDPISGHTALYWYRQSLGQGLEFLIYFQGNSAPDKSGLPSDRFSAERTGGSVSTLTIQRTQQEDSAVYLCASSSWGRWNTEAFFGQGTRLTVV.

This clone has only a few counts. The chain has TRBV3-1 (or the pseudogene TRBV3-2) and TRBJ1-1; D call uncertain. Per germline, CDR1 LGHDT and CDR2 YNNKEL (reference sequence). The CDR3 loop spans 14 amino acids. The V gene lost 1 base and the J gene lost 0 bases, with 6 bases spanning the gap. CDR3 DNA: TGTGCCAGCAGCCAAGCCGGGATGAACACTGAAGCTTTCTTT. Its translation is CASSQAGMNTEAFF.

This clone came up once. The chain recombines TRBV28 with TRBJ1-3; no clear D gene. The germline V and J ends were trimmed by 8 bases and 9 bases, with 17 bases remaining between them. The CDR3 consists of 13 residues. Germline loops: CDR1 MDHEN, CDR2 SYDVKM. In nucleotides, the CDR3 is TGTGCCAGCTCACGATGGGCCACTGGCACCATATATTTT. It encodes CASSRWATGTIYF.

CDR3 region: CASSEVVIQPGGYTEAFF. CDR3 nucleotide sequence: TGTGCCAGCAGTGAAGTGGTCATCCAACCAGGGGGGTACACTGAAGCTTTCTTT. The chain joins TRBV2 to TRBJ1-1; 7 nucleotides align to TRBD1. V lost 1 base, J lost 3 bases, and 14 bases stayed unmatched. This CDR3 contains 18 residues. Looked up from germline, CDR1 is SNHLY and CDR2 is FYNNEI.